What follows are 2 T cell receptor beta chains derived from one specimen sequenced in a study of blood T cell repertoires in COVID-19. Here immunoSEQ multiplex PCR was the method, and the copy in TCRdb shows in-frame clones only, minus some. This table has about 88,000 clones, approximately 91% appearing once. Specimen: peripheral blood. Source of these receptors: a man in his 60s with acute or convalescent COVID-19.

This chain uses TRBV4-1 with TRBJ1-1; the D is unclear. Trimming took off 1 base at V and 1 base at J, with 4 bases between the two ends. The CDR3 loop spans 13 amino acids. Germline V gives CDR1 MGHRA, CDR2 YSYEKL. The CDR3 DNA sequence: TGCGCCAGCAGCCAAGGAGGGAACACTGAAGCTTTCTTT. Encoded protein: CASSQGGNTEAFF.

The J gene is TRBJ2-3, the V gene TRBV28; 8 bases align to TRBD2. Germline CDR1 and CDR2: MDHEN and SYDVKM. V trimming: 3 bases; J trimming: 4 bases; junction bases outside the gene matches: 3. The CDR3 has 14 residues. The CDR3 spells CASSFQLAADTQYF. The DNA of the CDR3 is TGTGCCAGCAGTTTTCAACTAGCGGCAGATACGCAGTATTTT.